Listed below are T cell receptor beta chains from one sample, sequenced in a study of shared clonotypes between healthy human individuals. Sequencing used immunoSEQ multiplex PCR; TCRdb keeps in-frame clones, though not all of them. The sample contains roughly 570,000 clones, 98% of which appear only once. The sequencing input was naive CD8+ T cells sorted from blood. Receptors originate from a man in his thirties or forties in good health. CDR3s leave out the opening cysteine and the closing phenylalanine or tryptophan. Each record gives: CDR3 protein, J gene, V gene.

cdr3_aa: ASSPFNNEQF; j_call: TRBJ2-1; v_call: TRBV11-2
cdr3_aa: ASSLETSLPRYGYT; j_call: TRBJ1-2; v_call: TRBV7-2
cdr3_aa: ASSQVYEGNQPQH; j_call: TRBJ1-5; v_call: TRBV4-1
cdr3_aa: ATSSNDYSQLATNEKLF; j_call: TRBJ1-4; v_call: TRBV15
cdr3_aa: ASSEYRSDNEQF; j_call: TRBJ2-1; v_call: TRBV10-1
cdr3_aa: ASSLHGELF; j_call: TRBJ2-2; v_call: TRBV7-9
cdr3_aa: ASSLFNQPQH; j_call: TRBJ1-5; v_call: TRBV7-9
cdr3_aa: ASSLGQQRTEAF; j_call: TRBJ1-1; v_call: TRBV13
cdr3_aa: ASSQIPDSSYEQY; j_call: NA; v_call: TRBV4-1
cdr3_aa: ASSSIVEGPRRSYEQY; j_call: TRBJ2-7; v_call: TRBV7-9
cdr3_aa: ASSYSHQRPYNEQF; j_call: TRBJ2-1; v_call: TRBV6-6
cdr3_aa: ASSVRRHPTEAF; j_call: TRBJ1-1; v_call: TRBV6-1
cdr3_aa: ASSFGTGIYEQY; j_call: TRBJ2-7; v_call: TRBV5-1